This TCR beta chain was captured by sequencing in a study of blood T cell repertoires in COVID-19 (dated by TCRdb to the early 2020s). About the study as a whole: The collaborator samples originated in the United States, Italy and Spain and spanned the acute and convalescent phases of COVID-19. The material from the prospective study consisted of cDNA or gDNA derived from T cells, B-cell-depleted T cells, or PBMCs. Subjects who had been exposed to COVID-19, were actively infected with it, or had recovered from it provided the deeply sampled blood TCRbeta repertoires that made up the dataset. The repertoires were released in a freely available public database meant as a resource for research on the immune response to SARS-CoV-2. Samples came from the ongoing ImmuneRACE study (first 160 participants) plus 1,254 subjects from 6 global collaborators. Sample metadata almost always included a de-identified subject ID, COVID-19 status, age in years and sex. Where available, HLA class I and class II types were taken from metadata supplied by the sample provider and were not determined by assay-based typing.

Regarding this clone: The antigen it binds to is not known. No base quality values were provided; no much bigger clone lies one nucleotide off.

Enrolling through a virtual design, the prospective study's participants ranged in age from roughly 18 to 89 years and lived across 24 United States geographic areas. To assign participants to cohorts, the prospective study relied on clinical history that participants themselves reported in a screening survey and a study questionnaire. In the prospective study, mobile phlebotomists collected whole blood, serum and a nasopharyngeal or oropharyngeal swab from each participant. Additional blood draws and questionnaires over an approximately 2-month period could optionally be provided by prospective study participants. Before DNA extraction, prospective study blood samples were shipped either frozen or at room temperature. TCRbeta CDR3 regions were amplified from genomic DNA by means of the immunoSEQ Assay, a bias-controlled multiplex PCR. Regarding the original processing steps: The number of nucleated cells in each sample was estimated from the amplification of reference gene primers within the assay. Sequence reads were collapsed and filtered to measure the absolute abundance of every unique TCRbeta CDR3 rearrangement. For each sample, productive Simpson clonality was calculated as the square root of Simpson's diversity index over productive rearrangements. Imported from immuneACCESS, the table was reduced by TCRdb to in-frame sequences with V and J called. These copies leave out some clones; in studies compared against another copy, an unresolved V gene accounts for under half, and the cause of the remainder is not known. V, J and clone size reflect that table, while D and trimming were determined from the DNA. The sample includes about 280,000 clones, with approximately 90% observed a single time. The ten largest clones take up 4.1% of the sample.

The CDR3 contains 14 residues, cysteine and phenylalanine counted. Only the CDR3 portion is preserved as DNA: 42 bases, with reading frame beginning at the first base. The V end loses 2 bases and the J end loses 4 bases, and a stretch of 9 bases separates them. For CDR1 and CDR2, the germline V gene (reference sequence) lists MNHEY and SMNVEV. Here is what the overall study found, with its caveats: The quantity of clinical and demographic metadata differed by source and by participant and was supplied without curation.

Recombination connected TRBV27 to TRBJ2-1; TRBD2 is a weak D gene call, 6 bases matching. This clonotype was sampled from a woman younger than 45 with acute COVID-19. The sequencing input was PBMCs or T cells enriched from blood (not recorded which). At the DNA level, the sequence is TGTGCCAGCAGTTTAGGAGGGGCTTACAATGAGCAGTTCTTC. Its amino acids are CASSLGGAYNEQFF.